Below, one T cell receptor beta chain is given with its context. A read error may produce the germline difference seen at one junction end. The data are from a study of T cell responses to AZD1222 COVID-19 vaccine. The protocol was immunoSEQ multiplex PCR, while the TCRdb copy is restricted to in-frame clones and leaves out a portion. The data show some 160,000 clones, roughly 89% seen once. Second-dose schedules of about 4 or about 12 weeks were combined. Germline CDR1 SGHNT, CDR2 YYREEE (reference sequence). The CDR3 consists of 11 residues. The sequence derives from an adult who received the AZD1222 COVID-19 vaccine. The chain has TRBV5-4 and TRBJ2-7; tentatively, D is TRBD2 (5 bases). The sequenced sample was peripheral blood, obtained 28 days after the second AZD1222 dose. The CDR3 sequence: CASSLGLAVVF. The CDR3 DNA sequence: TGTGCCAGCAGCTTGGGGCTAGCTGTGGTCTTC.